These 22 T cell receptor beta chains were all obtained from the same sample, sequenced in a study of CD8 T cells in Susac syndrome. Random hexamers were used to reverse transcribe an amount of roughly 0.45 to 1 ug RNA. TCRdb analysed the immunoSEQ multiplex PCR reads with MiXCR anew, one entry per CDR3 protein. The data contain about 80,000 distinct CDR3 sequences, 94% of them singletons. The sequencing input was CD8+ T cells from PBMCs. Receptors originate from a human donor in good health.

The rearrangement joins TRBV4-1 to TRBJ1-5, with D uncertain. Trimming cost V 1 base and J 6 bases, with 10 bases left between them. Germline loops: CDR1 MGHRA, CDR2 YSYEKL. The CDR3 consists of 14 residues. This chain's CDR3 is CASSQGLGSQPQHF. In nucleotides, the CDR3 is TGCGCCAGCAGCCAAGGTCTGGGTTCTCAGCCCCAGCATTTT.

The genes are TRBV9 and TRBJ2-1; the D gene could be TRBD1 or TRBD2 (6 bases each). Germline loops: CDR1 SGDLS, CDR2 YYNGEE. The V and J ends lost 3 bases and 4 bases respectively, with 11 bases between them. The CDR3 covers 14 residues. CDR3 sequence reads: CASSEGGKYNEQFF. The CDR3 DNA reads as TGTGCCAGCAGCGAGGGGGGCAAATACAATGAGCAGTTCTTC.

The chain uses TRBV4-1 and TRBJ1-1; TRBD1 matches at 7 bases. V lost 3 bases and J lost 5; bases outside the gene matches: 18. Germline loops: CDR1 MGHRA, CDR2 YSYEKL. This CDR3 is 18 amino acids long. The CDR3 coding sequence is TGCGCCAGCAGCCATCTCTGGCGGGCAGGGGGTTTGAGGACTGAAGCTTTCTTT. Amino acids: CASSHLWRAGGLRTEAFF.

CDR3 loop: CASSPGLAGETQYF. The DNA for the CDR3 is TGTGCCAGCAGTCCTGGACTAGCGGGGGAGACCCAGTACTTC. The rearrangement uses TRBV12-3 or TRBV12-4 and TRBJ2-5; 12 positions match TRBD2. CDR3 length equals 14 residues. The V and J ends lost 5 bases and 5 bases, in that order; junction bases with no gene match: 3.

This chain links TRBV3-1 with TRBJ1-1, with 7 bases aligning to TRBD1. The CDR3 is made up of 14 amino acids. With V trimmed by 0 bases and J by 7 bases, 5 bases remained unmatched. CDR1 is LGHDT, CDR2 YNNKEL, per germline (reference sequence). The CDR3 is CASSQERDSVEAFF. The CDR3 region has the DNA TGTGCCAGCAGCCAAGAACGGGACAGTGTTGAAGCTTTCTTT.

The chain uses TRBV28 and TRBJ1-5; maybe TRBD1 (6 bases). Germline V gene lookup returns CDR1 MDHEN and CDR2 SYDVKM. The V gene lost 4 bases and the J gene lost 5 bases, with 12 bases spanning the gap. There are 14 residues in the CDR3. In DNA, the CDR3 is TGTGCCAGCAGTTGGCAGGGGAGGCATCAGCCCCAGCATTTT. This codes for CASSWQGRHQPQHF.

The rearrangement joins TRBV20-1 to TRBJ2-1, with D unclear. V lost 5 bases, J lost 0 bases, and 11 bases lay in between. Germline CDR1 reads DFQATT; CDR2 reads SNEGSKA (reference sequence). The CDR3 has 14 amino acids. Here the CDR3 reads CSAPAVSSYNEQFF. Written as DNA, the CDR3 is TGCAGTGCTCCTGCAGTAAGCTCCTACAATGAGCAGTTCTTC.

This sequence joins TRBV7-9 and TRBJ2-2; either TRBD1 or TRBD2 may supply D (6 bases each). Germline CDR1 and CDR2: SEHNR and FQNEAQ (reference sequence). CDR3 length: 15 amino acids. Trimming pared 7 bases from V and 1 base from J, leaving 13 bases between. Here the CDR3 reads CASTKGGQNTGELFF. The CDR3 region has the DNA TGTGCCAGCACCAAAGGGGGGCAGAACACCGGGGAGCTGTTTTTT. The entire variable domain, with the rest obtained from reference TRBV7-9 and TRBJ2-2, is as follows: DTGVSQNPRHKITKRGQNVTFRCDPISEHNRLYWYRQTLGQGPEFLTYFQNEAQLEKSRLLSDRFSAERPKGSFSTLEIQRTEQGDSAMYLCASTKGGQNTGELFFGEGSRLTVL.

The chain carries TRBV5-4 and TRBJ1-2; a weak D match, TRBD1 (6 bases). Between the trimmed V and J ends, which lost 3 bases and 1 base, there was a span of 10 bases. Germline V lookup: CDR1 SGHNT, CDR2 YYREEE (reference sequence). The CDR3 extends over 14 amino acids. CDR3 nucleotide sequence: TGTGCCAGCAGCTCCTGGACAGTTAACTATGGCTACACCTTC. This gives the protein CASSSWTVNYGYTF.

DNA of the CDR3: TGTGCCAGCAGCCGCGGACCCACTGAAGCTTTCTTT. Encoded protein: CASSRGPTEAFF. V is TRBV7-9 and J is TRBJ1-1; D remains unclear. CDR1 is SEHNR and CDR2 is FQNEAQ in the germline V gene (reference sequence). V lost 5 bases and J lost 4, with 8 bases in between. The CDR3 is 12 residues long.

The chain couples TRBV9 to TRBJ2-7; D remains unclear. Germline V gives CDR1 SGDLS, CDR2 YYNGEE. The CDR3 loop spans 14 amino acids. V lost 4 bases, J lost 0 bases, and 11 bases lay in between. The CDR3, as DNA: TGTGCCAGCAGCCCCTCTGGGTACTCCTACGAGCAGTACTTC. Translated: CASSPSGYSYEQYF.

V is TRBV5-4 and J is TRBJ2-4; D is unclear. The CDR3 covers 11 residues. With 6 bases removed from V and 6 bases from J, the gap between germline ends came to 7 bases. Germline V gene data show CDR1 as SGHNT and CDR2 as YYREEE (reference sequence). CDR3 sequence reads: CASIRGNIQYF. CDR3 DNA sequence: TGTGCCAGCATCCGAGGAAACATTCAGTACTTC. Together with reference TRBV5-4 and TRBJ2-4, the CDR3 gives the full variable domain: ETGVTQSPTHLIKTRGQQVTLRCSSQSGHNTVSWYQQALGQGPQFIFQYYREEENGRGNFPPRFSGLQFPNYSSELNVNALELDDSALYLCASIRGNIQYFGAGTRLSVL.

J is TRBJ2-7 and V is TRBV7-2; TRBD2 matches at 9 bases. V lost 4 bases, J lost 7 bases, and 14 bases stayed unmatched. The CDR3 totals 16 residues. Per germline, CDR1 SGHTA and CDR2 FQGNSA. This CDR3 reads CASSSWASGAQGEQYF. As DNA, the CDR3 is TGTGCCAGCAGCTCGTGGGCTAGCGGGGCCCAGGGGGAGCAGTACTTC.

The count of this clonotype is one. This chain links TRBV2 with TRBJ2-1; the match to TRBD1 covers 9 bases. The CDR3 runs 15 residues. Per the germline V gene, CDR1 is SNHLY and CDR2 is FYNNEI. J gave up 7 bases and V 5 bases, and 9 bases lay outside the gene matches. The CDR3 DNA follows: TGTGCCAGCAGTTCCGGGACAGGGATAACAAATGAGCAGTTCTTC. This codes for CASSSGTGITNEQFF.

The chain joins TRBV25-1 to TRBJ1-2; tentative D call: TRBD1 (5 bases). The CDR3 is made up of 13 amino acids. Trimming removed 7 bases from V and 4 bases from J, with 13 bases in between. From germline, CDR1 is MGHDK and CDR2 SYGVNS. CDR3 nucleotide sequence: TGTGCCAGCACCCGGGGAGGGGTCTATGGCTACACCTTC. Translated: CASTRGGVYGYTF.

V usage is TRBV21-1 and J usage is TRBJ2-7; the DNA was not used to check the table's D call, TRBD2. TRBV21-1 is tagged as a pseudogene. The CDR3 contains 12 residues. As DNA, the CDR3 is TGTGCCACCAAGCGGGGGGATTACGAGCAGTACGTC. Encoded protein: CATKRGDYEQYV.

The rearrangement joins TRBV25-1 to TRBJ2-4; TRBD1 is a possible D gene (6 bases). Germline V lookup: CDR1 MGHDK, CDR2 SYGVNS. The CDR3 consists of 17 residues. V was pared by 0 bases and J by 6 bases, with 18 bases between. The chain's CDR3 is CASSEYPLTGLGNIQYF. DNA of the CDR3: TGTGCCAGCAGTGAATATCCCCTAACAGGGCTCGGAAACATTCAGTACTTC. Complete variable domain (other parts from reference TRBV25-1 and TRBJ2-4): EADIYQTPRYLVIGTGKKITLECSQTMGHDKMYWYQQDPGMELHLIHYSYGVNSTEKGDLSSESTVSRIRTEHFPLTLESARPSHTSQYLCASSEYPLTGLGNIQYFGAGTRLSVL.

In nucleotides, the CDR3 is TGTGCCAGCAGCTGGGACAGCACCTACGAGCAGTACTTC. Its protein product is CASSWDSTYEQYF. The rearrangement joins TRBV11-2 to TRBJ2-7, with 7 bases fitting TRBD1. The V gene's germline CDR1 is SGHAT and CDR2 FQNNGV. V lost 4 bases, J lost 2 bases, and 2 bases stayed unmatched. CDR3 size: 13 residues.

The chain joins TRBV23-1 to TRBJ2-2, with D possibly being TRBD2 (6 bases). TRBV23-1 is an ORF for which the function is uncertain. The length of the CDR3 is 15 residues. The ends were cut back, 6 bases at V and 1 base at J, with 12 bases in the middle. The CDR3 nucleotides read TGCGCCAGCAGGCCGGGGCGGGAGAACACCGGGGAGCTGTTTTTT. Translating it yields CASRPGRENTGELFF.

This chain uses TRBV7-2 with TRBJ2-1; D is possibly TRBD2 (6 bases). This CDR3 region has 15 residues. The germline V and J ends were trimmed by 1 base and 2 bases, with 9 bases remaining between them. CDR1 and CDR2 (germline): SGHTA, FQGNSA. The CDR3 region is CASSLVGGTYNEQFF. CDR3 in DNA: TGTGCCAGCAGCTTAGTAGGCGGGACCTACAATGAGCAGTTCTTC.

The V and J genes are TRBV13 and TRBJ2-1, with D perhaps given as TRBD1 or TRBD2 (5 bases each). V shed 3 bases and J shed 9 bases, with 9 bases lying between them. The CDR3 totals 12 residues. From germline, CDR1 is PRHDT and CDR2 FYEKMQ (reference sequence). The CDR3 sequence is CASSFFGAEQFF. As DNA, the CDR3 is TGTGCCAGCAGCTTTTTCGGGGCTGAGCAGTTCTTC.

In DNA form, the CDR3 reads TGTGCCAGCAGTTACCTCGCCGAGGGATACCAAGAGACCCAGTACTTC. Encoded protein: CASSYLAEGYQETQYF. The chain couples TRBV6-5 to TRBJ2-5, with D possibly being TRBD2 (5 bases). Germline lookup yields CDR1 MNHEY and CDR2 SVGAGI. V lost 2 bases and J lost 0, with 13 bases in between. This CDR3 comprises 16 residues.